This TCR beta chain is drawn from a study of regulatory and conventional T cells in RAG deficiency. The study's findings and limits: Other subsets showed about 10-fold reductions, but Treg unique TCR beta sequences fell roughly 100-fold in these patients. Shannon entropy was markedly lower and Simpson indices higher in RAG-deficient patients than control T-cell subsets.

Sequencing was performed with immunoSEQ multiplex PCR; in TCRdb, only in-frame clones are kept and a portion is missing. Of around 1,300 clones in the sample, 80% were seen once. V lost 6 bases and J lost 11; bases outside the gene matches: 4. The germline V gene has CDR1 LGHNA and CDR2 YSLEER. CDR3 size: 11 residues. Concerning this clone itself: Its cognate antigen is unknown.

Conventional CD4+ T cells were sorted from blood as CD25-low CD127-high cells. This sequence was found in a human donor with RAG deficiency presenting as severe combined immunodeficiency. The specimen was CD4+ effector T cells sorted from blood. This sequence joins TRBV4-3 and TRBJ1-1; 9 positions match TRBD1. CDR3: CASRQGARAFF. Written as DNA, the CDR3 is TGCGCCAGCAGACAGGGGGCGCGGGCTTTCTTT.